This T cell receptor beta chain was captured in a study of identical twins. The study, taken as a whole, reports: It was out-of-frame TCR alpha sharing in monozygotic twins that models underestimated.

This clonotype was seen a few times. The target antigen is unknown. A single record per CDR3 protein comes from TCRdb applying MiXCR to the 5' RACE reads. The sample lists 700,000 or so distinct CDR3 sequences, 21% occurring once. The CDR3 is 15 residues long. V lost 6 bases, J lost 5 bases, and 10 bases stayed unmatched. The sample also formed part of further work on T cells expressing NK-cell markers. That paper states: Where a handful of donors were concerned, these clonotypes also led the CD3+CD56-NKG2C+ fraction.

The source material was PBMCs. The receptor comes from a woman aged 18-29 years in good health. The chain recombines TRBV12-3 or TRBV12-4 with TRBJ2-3, with 8 nucleotides matching TRBD2. CDR3 region: CASSLTSGYRDTQYF. CDR3 DNA: TGTGCCAGCAGCCTTACTAGCGGCTACCGAGATACGCAGTATTTT.